This T cell receptor beta chain was obtained from a study of blood T cells in healthy people across ages. Overall study context: Researchers report that template switching captured about one barcoded beta molecule per two T cells.

The CDR3 sequence is 13 residues long. V shed 5 bases and J shed 8 bases, with 15 bases lying between them. Germline V gives CDR1 SGHTA, CDR2 FQGNSA. Using a J-beta primer mix together with a sample-barcoded 5' primer, a second PCR was run for about 7 to 12 cycles. TCRdb independently ran MiXCR on the 5' RACE reads; one entry per CDR3 protein. The sample lists nearly 1 million distinct CDR3 sequences; about 51% were seen once. In this sample, this clonotype turned up a few times. Sequencing input: blood. The V call is TRBV7-2, the J call TRBJ1-2, with unresolved D. This clonotype originated in a woman aged 60-75 years in good health. The CDR3: CASSHPQVGGYTF. CDR3 DNA sequence: TGTGCCAGCAGCCACCCCCAGGTCGGGGGCTACACCTTC.